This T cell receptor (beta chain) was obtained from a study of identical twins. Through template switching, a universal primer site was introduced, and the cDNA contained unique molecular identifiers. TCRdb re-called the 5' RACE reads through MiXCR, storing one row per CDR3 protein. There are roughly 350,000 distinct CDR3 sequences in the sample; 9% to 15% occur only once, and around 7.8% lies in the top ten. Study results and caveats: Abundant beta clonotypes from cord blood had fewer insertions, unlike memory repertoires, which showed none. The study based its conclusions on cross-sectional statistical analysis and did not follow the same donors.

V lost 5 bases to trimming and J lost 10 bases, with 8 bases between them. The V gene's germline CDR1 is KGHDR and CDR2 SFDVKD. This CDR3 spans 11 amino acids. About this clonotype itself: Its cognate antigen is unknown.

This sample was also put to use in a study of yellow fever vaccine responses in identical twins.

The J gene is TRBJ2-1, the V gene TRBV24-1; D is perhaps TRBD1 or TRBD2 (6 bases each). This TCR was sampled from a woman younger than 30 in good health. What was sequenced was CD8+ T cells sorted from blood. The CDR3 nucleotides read TGTGCCACCAGTGGCGGGACAGAGCAGTTCTTC. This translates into CATSGGTEQFF.